These T cell receptor beta chains were read from a single sample in a study of Graves' ophthalmopathy and Graves' hyperthyroidism. MiXCR, applied by TCRdb to the multiplex PCR reads, yields one record per CDR3 protein. This table has just over 600,000 distinct CDR3 sequences, 22% appearing once. Sequenced material: peripheral blood. These receptors were collected from a young woman with stable Graves' hyperthyroidism. Some clones in this sample may be carry-over from other donors' samples. Both conserved end residues are part of each CDR3. The order of the fields is D gene, J gene, V gene, clone size, CDR3 DNA, CDR3 protein. D genes are given only for firm matches. The size entry is marked missing in some rows and otherwise reads once, few, many or a size class.

.	TRBJ2-7	TRBV10-3	many	TGTGCCTCCCAACCAGGCAGGGACGACGAGCAGTACTTC	CASQPGRDDEQYF
TRBD1	TRBJ1-6	TRBV28	many	TGTGCCAGCAGGGGACAGTATAATTCACCCCTCCACTTT	CASRGQYNSPLHF
TRBD1	TRBJ2-7	TRBV28	many	TGTGCCAGCTCCCAAGGGGGACAGGGGTCCCACGAGCAGTACTTC	CASSQGGQGSHEQYF
.	TRBJ1-1	TRBV11-1	.	TGTGCCAGCAGCTTAAACCGGAGACCGATGAACACTGAAGCTTTCTTT	CASSLNRRPMNTEAFF
TRBD2	TRBJ2-7	TRBV12-3/TRBV12-4	many	TGTGCCAGCAGTCCCACTAGCGGGGGGCGTGAGCAGTACTTC	CASSPTSGGREQYF
.	TRBJ1-5	TRBV5-1	many	TGCGCCAGTAGCTTCCTCGATGTGGGAAGAAGTAGCAATCAGCCCCAGCATTTT	CASSFLDVGRSSNQPQHF
.	TRBJ1-6	TRBV16	.	TGTGCCAGCAGCCAATCGGTAGACGTCTCAACTTCACCCCTCCACTTT	CASSQSVDVSTSPLHF
.	TRBJ2-5	TRBV12-3/TRBV12-4	many	TGTGCCAGCAGTGAGGGGCAGGGGACCCTCCAAGAGACCCAGTACTTC	CASSEGQGTLQETQYF
.	TRBJ1-2	TRBV6-1	.	TGTGCCAGCAGGGAACGAGGAGGTCGCAACTATGGCTACACCTTC	CASRERGGRNYGYTF
.	TRBJ1-2	TRBV19	many	TGTGCCAGTGGCTCGGGACGGAGCTATGGCTACACCTTC	CASGSGRSYGYTF
.	TRBJ2-5	TRBV6-1	many	TGTGCCGCACGGGGGGCGGTGGAGACCCAGTACTTC	CAARGAVETQYF
.	TRBJ1-1	TRBV10-3	many	TGTGCCATCAGTGTACAGGGAGGGGCTGCAGCTTTCTTT	CAISVQGGAAAFF
.	TRBJ1-3	TRBV20-1	once	TGCAGTGCCCACGATGAGACTGGAAACACCATATATTTT	CSAHDETGNTIYF
.	TRBJ1-1	TRBV9	many	TGTGCCAGCAGCGAACAGGGCTTCGTGAACACTGAAGCTTTCTTT	CASSEQGFVNTEAFF
TRBD2	TRBJ2-5	TRBV11-2	.	TGTGCCAGCAGCTATAGTCTAGCGCGGGGGGGCCGAGAGACCCAGTACTTC	CASSYSLARGGRETQYF
.	TRBJ1-2	TRBV30	many	TGTGCCTGGAGGCGTTTCGGTGGCTACACCTTC	CAWRRFGGYTF
.	TRBJ2-2	TRBV29-1	many	TGCAGCGTTGTAACCCAGGGTCACGGGGAGCTGTTTTTT	CSVVTQGHGELFF
.	TRBJ2-5	TRBV28	.	TGTGCCAGCACCCAAATGGGACTCTGGGAGACCCAGTACTTC	CASTQMGLWETQYF
TRBD1	TRBJ1-5	TRBV6-2/TRBV6-3	.	TGTGCCAGCAGCCTCCGGGACAGGGCCTTTGATCAGCCCCAGCATTTT	CASSLRDRAFDQPQHF
.	TRBJ1-2	TRBV9	many	TGTGCCAGCAGCGTAGCTGGGGGGGGCTATGGCTACACCTTC	CASSVAGGGYGYTF
.	TRBJ1-6	TRBV12-3/TRBV12-4	many	TGTGCCAGCAGTGGGGACCGAGGGTCACCCCTCCACTTT	CASSGDRGSPLHF
TRBD1	TRBJ2-7	TRBV20-1	.	TGCAGTGCTAGAGACCGGGACAGGGCAATCTACGAGCAGTACTTC	CSARDRDRAIYEQYF
.	TRBJ2-5	TRBV18	few	TGTGCCAGCTCAGGGACACAGGGAATCCAAGAGACCCAGTACTTC	CASSGTQGIQETQYF
.	TRBJ1-3	TRBV20-1	.	TGCAGTGCTAGAGGGGGACGGTTAACTCGCTCTGGAAACACCATATATTTT	CSARGGRLTRSGNTIYF